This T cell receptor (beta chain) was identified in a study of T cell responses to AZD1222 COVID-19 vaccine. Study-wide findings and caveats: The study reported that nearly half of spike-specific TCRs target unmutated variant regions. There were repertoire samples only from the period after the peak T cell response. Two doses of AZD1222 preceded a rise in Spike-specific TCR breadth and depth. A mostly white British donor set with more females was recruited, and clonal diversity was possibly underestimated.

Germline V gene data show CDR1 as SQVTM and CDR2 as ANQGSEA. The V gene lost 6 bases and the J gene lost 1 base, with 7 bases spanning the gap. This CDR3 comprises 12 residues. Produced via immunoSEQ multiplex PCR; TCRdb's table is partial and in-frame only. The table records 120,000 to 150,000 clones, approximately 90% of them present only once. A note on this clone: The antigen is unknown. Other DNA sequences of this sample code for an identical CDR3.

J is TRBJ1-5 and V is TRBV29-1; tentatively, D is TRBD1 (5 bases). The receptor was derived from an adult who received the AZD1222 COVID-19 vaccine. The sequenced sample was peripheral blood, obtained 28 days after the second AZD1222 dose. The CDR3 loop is CSVRDSNQPQHF. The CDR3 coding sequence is TGCAGCGTGCGGGACAGCAATCAGCCCCAGCATTTT.